This T cell receptor (beta chain) was documented in a study of T cells in Graves' hyperthyroidism and ophthalmopathy. General observations from the study: Classification by a 13 V-J model distinguished ophthalmopathy from stable hyperthyroidism.

The investigators amplified TCR beta CDR3 regions from RNA transcripts. During a first-round RT-PCR of the TCR CDR3, the HTBI primer set was used. Using its own MiXCR run on the multiplex PCR reads, TCRdb lists one record per CDR3 protein. The table lists approximately 640,000 distinct CDR3 sequences, around 15% of them singletons, with 3.8% in the top ten. About this clonotype itself: What it binds is unknown.

CDR3 length equals 16 residues. CDR1 LNHDA and CDR2 SQIVND come from the germline V gene (reference sequence). V lost 0 bases and J lost 5, with 14 bases in between. This sequence originates from a woman between 25 and 40 years old with Graves' hyperthyroidism. The material sequenced was blood. The rearrangement joins TRBV19 to TRBJ2-1, with D perhaps TRBD2 (5 bases). The CDR3 DNA reads TGTGCCAGTAGTATAGATGGCTTACCCGGGGACAATGAGCAGTTCTTC. It codes for CASSIDGLPGDNEQFF.